This T cell receptor beta chain originates from a study of T cells in Graves' hyperthyroidism and ophthalmopathy. In its sample, this clonotype was seen once. This CDR3 is built from 13 residues. The germline V gene encodes CDR1 SGHNT and CDR2 YENEEA. V was shortened by 1 base and J by 5 bases, with 9 bases between the two germline ends. Researchers amplified the TCR beta CDR3 regions from RNA transcripts. TCR CDR3 regions were first amplified by RT-PCR with HTBI primers. TCRdb recomputed calls from the multiplex PCR reads with MiXCR, one row per CDR3 protein. The table has a few hundred thousand distinct CDR3 sequences, 20% to 25% seen once.

Sequencing was done on a sample of blood. This sequence originates from a man in his fifties or sixties with Graves' hyperthyroidism. The gene calls are TRBV11-3 and TRBJ2-7; maybe TRBD2 (5 bases). CDR3 residues: CASSLVGANEQYF. The DNA of the CDR3 is TGTGCCAGCAGCTTAGTGGGAGCTAACGAGCAGTACTTC.